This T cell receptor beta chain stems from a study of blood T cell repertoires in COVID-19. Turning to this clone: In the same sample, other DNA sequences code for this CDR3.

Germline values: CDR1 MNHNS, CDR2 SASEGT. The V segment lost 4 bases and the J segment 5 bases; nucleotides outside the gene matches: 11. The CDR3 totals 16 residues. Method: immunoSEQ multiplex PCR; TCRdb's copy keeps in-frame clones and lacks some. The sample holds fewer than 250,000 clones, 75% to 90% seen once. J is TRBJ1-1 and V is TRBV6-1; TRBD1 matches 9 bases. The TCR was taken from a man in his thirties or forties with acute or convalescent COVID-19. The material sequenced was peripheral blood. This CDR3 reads CASSVPGQGMVTEAFF. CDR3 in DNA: TGTGCCAGCAGTGTCCCGGGACAGGGAATGGTAACTGAAGCTTTCTTT.